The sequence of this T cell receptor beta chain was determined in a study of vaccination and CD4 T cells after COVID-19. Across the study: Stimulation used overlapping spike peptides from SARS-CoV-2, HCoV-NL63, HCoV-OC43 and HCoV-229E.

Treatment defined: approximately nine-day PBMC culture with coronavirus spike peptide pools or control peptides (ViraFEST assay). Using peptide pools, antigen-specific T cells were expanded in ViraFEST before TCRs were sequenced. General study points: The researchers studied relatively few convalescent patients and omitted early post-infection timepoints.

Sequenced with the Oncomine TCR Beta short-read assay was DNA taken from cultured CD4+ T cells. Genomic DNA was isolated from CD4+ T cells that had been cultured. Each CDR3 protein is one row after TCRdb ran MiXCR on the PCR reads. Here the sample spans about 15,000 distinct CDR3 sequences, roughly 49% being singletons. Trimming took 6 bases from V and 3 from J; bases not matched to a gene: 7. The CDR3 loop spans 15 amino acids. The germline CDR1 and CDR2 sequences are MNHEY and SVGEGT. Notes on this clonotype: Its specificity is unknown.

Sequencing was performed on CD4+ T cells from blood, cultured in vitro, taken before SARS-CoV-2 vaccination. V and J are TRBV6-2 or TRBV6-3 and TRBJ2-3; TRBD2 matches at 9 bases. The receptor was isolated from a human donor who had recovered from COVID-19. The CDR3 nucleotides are TGTGCCAGCAGCCTAGCGGGAATCGATACAGATACGCAGTATTTT. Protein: CASSLAGIDTDTQYF.